This record covers a single T cell receptor beta chain. The data belong to a study of blood T cell repertoires in COVID-19. Study details: The origin of the acute and convalescent COVID-19 samples was the United States, Italy and Spain. The cDNA or gDNA used as material had been derived from T cells, B-cell-depleted T cells, or PBMCs.

In the authors' methods: Amplification from reference gene primers served as the basis for estimated nucleated cell counts. Clones were sequenced by immunoSEQ multiplex PCR, and TCRdb holds only the in-frame ones, with some missing. The DNA was the basis for D and trimming; V, J and clone size are from that table. In the table there are about 110,000 clones, 87% of which are singletons. CDR1 is LNHDA and CDR2 is SQIVND in the germline V gene (reference sequence). V lost 3 bases, J lost 0 bases, and 8 bases lay in between. The CDR3 spans 15 residues. Sequencing used peripheral blood. The chain uses TRBV19 and TRBJ2-2; perhaps TRBD1 as D (5 bases). The sequence was obtained from a human donor in a cohort sampled during active COVID-19. In DNA, the CDR3 is TGTGCCAGTAGTATCAAGGGGACGAACACCGGGGAGCTGTTTTTT. Protein: CASSIKGTNTGELFF.